The 27 T cell receptor beta chains reported below all come from one sample, sequenced in a study of read filtering for tumor transcriptome and immune sequencing (dated by TCRdb to about 2020). The sequencer was an Illumina HiSeq 4000. The Immunoverse kit was used to build TCR libraries from around 400 ng RNA, with molecular barcoded adaptors covering alpha/delta and beta/gamma chains. The public reads were run again by TCRdb, first through fastp at Q25 and then through MiXCR, and only productive beta chains were kept. Each record represents a unique CDR3 protein, reported with the most common genes and DNA among its rows. The sample table holds approximately 90,000 distinct CDR3 sequences, of which 20% to 25% were seen once. Of the sample, 9.5% to 12% is held by the ten largest clones. The sequenced sample was a population of CD138-negative cells sorted from bone marrow. Per the publication, the cell subset or site label means: bone marrow mononuclear cells depleted of CD138+ plasma/myeloma cells by negative magnetic selection. The receptors derive from a donor at least 40 years old with multiple myeloma.

This clonotype occurred a few times. This chain joins TRBV12-3 or TRBV12-4 and TRBJ1-1; D is unresolved. Trimming pared 2 bases from V and 4 bases from J, leaving 8 bases between. This CDR3 region has 13 residues. The CDR3 reads CASSLNRFTEAFF. CDR3 bases: TGTGCCAGCAGTTTAAATCGGTTCACTGAAGCTTTCTTT.

This clonotype showed up many times. The rearrangement uses TRBV5-1 and TRBJ1-1; TRBD1 is a possible D gene (5 bases). CDR3 length equals 15 residues. Germline values: CDR1 SGHRS, CDR2 YFSETQ. Trimming took 4 bases from V and 7 from J, leaving 20 bases between them. CDR3 sequence reads: CASSADPGRGYEAFF. The CDR3, as DNA: TGCGCCAGCAGCGCCGACCCGGGACGAGGTTATGAAGCTTTCTTT. Looking up the rest from reference TRBV5-1 and TRBJ1-1 gives the full variable domain: KAGVTQTPRYLIKTRGQQVTLSCSPISGHRSVSWYQQTPGQGLQFLFEYFSETQRNKGNFPGRFSGRQFSNSRSEMNVSTLELGDSALYLCASSADPGRGYEAFFGQGTRLTVV.

At least ten counts were recorded for this clonotype. J is TRBJ1-1 and V is TRBV2; no definite D call. This CDR3 is built from 11 residues. Trimming removed 7 bases from V and 4 bases from J, with 7 bases in between. CDR1 SNHLY and CDR2 FYNNEI come from the germline V gene. The CDR3 coding sequence is TGTGCCAGCACCCTCAGCACTGAAGCTTTCTTT. The encoded protein is CASTLSTEAFF.

This clonotype has more than one count but fewer than ten. A read error may explain this, as a much larger clone is one base away. The conserved phenylalanine or tryptophan normally closing the CDR3 is absent here, so this likely arose from a read error. As DNA, the CDR3 is TGTGCCAGCAGTTTAATCTGGGAAAACAGGGGGGGACCAGAAGCTTTCTCT. Its protein product is CASSLIWENRGGPEAFS. V usage is TRBV12-3 or TRBV12-4 and J usage is TRBJ1-1, with 8 bases lining up with TRBD1. This CDR3 contains 17 residues. J was trimmed by 8 bases and V by 2 bases; bases with no gene match: 16.

This clonotype was seen ten or more times. The chain has TRBV14 and TRBJ2-1; D unresolved. Germline CDR1 and CDR2: SGHDN and FVKESK. The germline V and J ends were trimmed by 0 bases and 3 bases, with 9 bases remaining between them. The CDR3 runs 15 residues. CDR3 coding DNA: TGTGCCAGCAGCCAAGACAGGACCTACTACAATGAGCAGTTCTTC. This gives the protein CASSQDRTYYNEQFF.

Turning to this clonotype: A much more abundant neighbour one base away suggests this may be a read error. The chain uses TRBV7-2 and TRBJ2-1; 11 positions match TRBD2. The CDR3 sequence is 15 residues long. With 7 bases clipped from V and 4 bases from J, the junction kept 6 bases outside the gene matches. CDR1 and CDR2 (germline): SGHTA, FQGNSA. DNA of the CDR3: TGTGCCAGCATCAAGACTAGCGGGACTTACAATGAGCAGTTCTTC. This encodes CASIKTSGTYNEQFF.

This clonotype was recorded a few times. This rearrangement joins TRBV7-2 to TRBJ1-3; 7 bases match TRBD1. The CDR3 is made up of 18 amino acids. J was trimmed by 1 base and V by 4 bases; bases with no gene match: 13. The germline V gene encodes CDR1 SGHTA and CDR2 FQGNSA. This CDR3 reads CASSSGGTSPSSGNTIYF. For the CDR3, the DNA is TGTGCCAGCAGCTCAGGGGGGACCTCGCCCAGTTCTGGAAACACCATATATTTT.

This clonotype showed up just a few times. The gene calls are TRBV6-5 and TRBJ2-7; the match to TRBD2 covers 11 bases. Germline V CDR1 and CDR2: MNHEY, SVGAGI. Trimming removed 7 bases from V and 3 bases from J; junction bases left unmatched: 2. The CDR3 has 13 residues. In DNA, the CDR3 is TGTGCCAGCACGGGGACTAGCGGCTACGAGCAGTACTTC. It translates to CASTGTSGYEQYF.

This clonotype was picked up many times. J is TRBJ2-1 and V is TRBV5-1, with 9 bases fitting TRBD2. The germline gives CDR1 SGHRS, CDR2 YFSETQ. The CDR3 runs to 17 residues. The V and J ends lost 0 bases and 8 bases, in that order; junction bases with no gene match: 12. For the CDR3, the DNA is TGCGCCAGCAGCTTGGCCCCCCCAGCGGGGGGTAACGATGAGCAGTTCTTC. Translating it yields CASSLAPPAGGNDEQFF.

Concerning this clonotype: A read error may explain this, as a much larger clone is one base away. The chain carries TRBV5-1 and TRBJ2-5, with a tentative D call TRBD2 (6 bases). The CDR3 is made up of 14 amino acids. Looked up from germline, CDR1 is SGHRS and CDR2 is YFSETQ. The CDR3 DNA follows: TGCACCAGCAGGCTTAACAGCGGGCAAGAGACCCAGTACTTC. Translation: CTSRLNSGQETQYF. The variable domain in full, with the rest retrieved from reference TRBV5-1 and TRBJ2-5, is KAGVTQTPRYLIKTRGQQVTLSCSPISGHRSVSWYQQTPGQGLQFLFEYFSETQRNKGNFPGRFSGRQFSNSRSEMNVSTLELGDSALYLCTSRLNSGQETQYFGPGTRLLVL.

About this clonotype: A clone one base away is much larger, so this may be a read error. The gene calls are TRBV20-1 and TRBJ2-1, with D tentatively TRBD2 (6 bases). CDR1 and CDR2 from the germline V gene are DFQATT and SNEGSKA (reference sequence). The CDR3 has 12 residues. CDR3 DNA sequence: TGCAGTGCTAGCGGGAGCTACAATGGGCAGTTCTTC. It translates to CSASGSYNGQFF.

As to this clonotype: A much larger clone is a single base away; this may be a read error. The J gene is TRBJ1-1, the V gene TRBV7-9, with D hard to call. Between the trimmed V and J ends, which lost 4 bases and 4 bases, there was a span of 13 bases. Germline V CDR1 and CDR2: SEHNR, FQNEAQ (reference sequence). The CDR3 loop spans 14 amino acids. CDR3: CASSSTAALTEAFF. CDR3 DNA sequence: TGTGCCAGCAGCTCTACGGCTGCGCTCACTGAAGCTTTCTTT. Variable domain in full (rest from reference TRBV7-9 and TRBJ1-1): DTGVSQNPRHKITKRGQNVTFRCDPISEHNRLYWYRQTLGQGPEFLTYFQNEAQLEKSRLLSDRFSAERPKGSFSTLEIQRTEQGDSAMYLCASSSTAALTEAFFGQGTRLTVV.

This chain links TRBV2 with TRBJ1-5; D possibly corresponds to TRBD1 (6 bases). Germline V lookup: CDR1 SNHLY, CDR2 FYNNEI. This CDR3 is 14 amino acids long. V dropped 6 bases and J dropped 6 bases, with 15 bases sitting between them. The CDR3 loop reads CASSSMGGLQPQHF. CDR3 DNA sequence: TGTGCCAGCAGCTCAATGGGGGGCCTTCAGCCCCAGCATTTT.

This clonotype was seen once. A much more abundant neighbour one base away suggests this may be a read error. The CDR3 end shows no conserved phenylalanine or tryptophan, and so a read error is likely. The chain recombines TRBV5-1 with TRBJ2-2; D gene uncertain. The CDR3 has 15 amino acids. Germline CDR1 reads SGHRS; CDR2 reads YFSETQ. V lost 0 bases and J lost 4, with 10 bases in between. The CDR3, as DNA: TGCGCCAGCAGCTTGGGAAACTACGGCACCGGGGAGCTGTTTCTT. Translating it yields CASSLGNYGTGELFL.

This chain joins TRBV6-6 and TRBJ2-3; D uncertain. The germline V and J ends were trimmed by 2 bases and 6 bases, with 9 bases remaining between them. Germline V gene data show CDR1 as MNHNY and CDR2 as SVGAGI (reference sequence). The CDR3 totals 13 residues. This chain's CDR3 is CASSYGSPDTQYF. CDR3 sequence (DNA): TGTGCCAGCAGTTACGGGTCCCCGGATACGCAGTATTTT.

Note on this clonotype: Germline is not matched at one junction end, which may reflect a read error. This sequence joins TRBV28 and TRBJ2-1, with 9 nucleotides matching TRBD1. Germline V gene sequence: CDR1 MDHEN, CDR2 SYDVKM. This CDR3 has 15 residues. CDR3 in amino acids: CAGSRLGQGIYEQLF. CDR3 DNA sequence: TGTGCCGGCAGCCGCCTGGGACAGGGCATATACGAGCAACTCTTC.

This chain uses TRBV6-6 with TRBJ2-7; 9 bases fit TRBD2. With 6 bases clipped from V and 2 bases from J, the junction kept 8 bases outside the gene matches. Germline loops: CDR1 MNHNY, CDR2 SVGAGI (reference sequence). This CDR3 spans 15 amino acids. For the CDR3, the DNA is TGTGCCAGCAGACCGAACAGCGGGGGGACCTACGAGCAGTACTTC. The encoded protein is CASRPNSGGTYEQYF.

This clonotype was recorded many times. The V and J genes are TRBV18 and TRBJ2-1; D not resolved. V was trimmed by 3 bases and J by 0 bases, leaving 9 bases between them. Germline V CDR1 and CDR2: KGHSH, LQKENI. The CDR3 consists of 15 residues. CDR3 nucleotide sequence: TGTGCCAGCTCACCCCCAAGTGACTCCTACAATGAGCAGTTCTTC. This encodes CASSPPSDSYNEQFF.

This clonotype was recorded at least ten times. This chain links TRBV2 with TRBJ1-2; D is ambiguous. Germline CDR1 SNHLY, CDR2 FYNNEI. V was pared by 4 bases and J by 4 bases, with 13 bases between. The CDR3 runs 14 residues. The CDR3 spells CASSGRGTLYGYTF. In DNA, the CDR3 is TGTGCCAGCAGTGGACGGGGAACCCTCTATGGCTACACCTTC. Full variable domain (rest looked up from reference TRBV2 and TRBJ1-2): EPEVTQTPSHQVTQMGQEVILRCVPISNHLYFYWYRQILGQKVEFLVSFYNNEISEKSEIFDDQFSVERPDGSNFTLKIRSTKLEDSAMYFCASSGRGTLYGYTFGSGTRLTVV.

This clonotype was detected many times. V usage is TRBV5-1 and J usage is TRBJ2-7; D may be TRBD2 (5 bases). This CDR3 is 14 amino acids long. Deletions cut 0 bases from V and 0 bases from J, with 7 bases between. CDR1 is SGHRS and CDR2 is YFSETQ in the germline V gene. CDR3 bases: TGCGCCAGCAGCTTGGAGCGGCACTCCTACGAGCAGTACTTC. Translated: CASSLERHSYEQYF.

This clonotype was picked up many times. The gene calls are TRBV7-2 and TRBJ1-1; D is unresolved. Germline CDR1 SGHTA, CDR2 FQGNSA. The V end was cut by 2 bases, the J end by 5 bases, with 12 bases between. The CDR3 runs 14 residues. The CDR3 loop is CASSLPGMGTEAFF. CDR3 nucleotides: TGTGCCAGCAGCTTACCAGGCATGGGGACTGAAGCTTTCTTT.

This rearrangement joins TRBV12-3 or TRBV12-4 to TRBJ2-1; 7 nucleotides agree with TRBD2. CDR3 length: 20 residues. J lost 2 bases, V lost 2 bases, and 18 bases had no gene match. The CDR3: CASSLLGRGTGPGPYNEQFF. CDR3 coding DNA: TGTGCCAGCAGTTTATTAGGGAGGGGTACGGGGCCGGGTCCCTACAATGAGCAGTTCTTC.

At least ten counts were recorded for this clonotype. This chain joins TRBV6-1 and TRBJ2-1; D unresolved. Germline CDR1 and CDR2: MNHNS and SASEGT. There are 12 residues in the CDR3. The V gene lost 2 bases and the J gene lost 7 bases, with 6 bases spanning the gap. The CDR3 bases are TGTGCCAGCAGTGAAAAACTAAATGAGCAGTTCTTC. Translation gives CASSEKLNEQFF.

Comments on this clonotype: At one of its ends the junction is not consistent with the germline gene, which may arise from a read error. V usage is TRBV7-6 and J usage is TRBJ1-5, with unresolved D. Germline V gives CDR1 SGHVS, CDR2 FNYEAQ. The CDR3 consists of 14 residues. CDR3 sequence (DNA): TGTGCCAGCAGCTTCCGGGCAGGAGATCAGCCCCGGCATTTT. Protein product: CASSFRAGDQPRHF.

To note about this clonotype: A far larger clone lies a single base away; this is likely a read error. CDR3 DNA sequence: TGTGCCAGCACCGAGGGGGGGGGTCTCCGAGAGACCCAGTACTTC. Its translation: CASTEGGGLRETQYF. This chain links TRBV6-6 with TRBJ2-5; D possibly corresponds to TRBD2 (7 bases). The CDR3 is 15 residues long. The V gene lost 7 bases and the J gene lost 4 bases, with 19 bases spanning the gap. Germline V gives CDR1 MNHNY, CDR2 SVGAGI (reference sequence).

This clonotype was seen repeatedly, ten times or more. CDR3 nucleotides: TGTGCCAGCAGTGAAAGGCCTAACGATGAAGAGACCCAGTACTTC. Translated: CASSERPNDEETQYF. The chain uses TRBV6-1 and TRBJ2-5; no clear D gene. The CDR3 extends over 15 amino acids. The germline V gene encodes CDR1 MNHNS and CDR2 SASEGT. V dropped 2 bases and J dropped 3 bases, with 13 bases sitting between them.

This clonotype was counted many times. The rearrangement joins TRBV20-1 to TRBJ2-7; D is ambiguous. The V gene's germline CDR1 is DFQATT and CDR2 SNEGSKA (reference sequence). The CDR3 has 14 residues. Trimming left V 4 bases short and J 0 bases short, with 13 bases between. Here the CDR3 DNA reads TGCAGTGCTACTCGCTCGAGGTTCTCCTACGAGCAGTACTTC. This translates into CSATRSRFSYEQYF.